Shown below are 27 T cell receptor beta chains from a single sample sequenced in a study of spatial heterogeneity in lung cancer (dated by TCRdb to between 2017 and 2020). The time point label on this specimen signifies: blood at routine non-recurrence follow-up after resection. For TCR sequencing, whole RNA was extracted from tumor and nontumor lung tissue, or from cryopreserved PBMC samples, and no cell sorting was done. Library preparation was by 5' RACE. These reads were obtained on a NextSeq 500. TCRdb's own reprocessing of the public reads used fastp at Q25 and MiXCR and kept productive beta chains. For every CDR3 protein sequence, its rows merge into one entry that carries the most common genes and DNA. The table for this sample lists about 25,000 distinct CDR3 sequences; 5.5% to 7% of them were counted only once. The top ten constitute 22% of the sample. The sample in question was PBMCs, obtained at follow-up. Receptors originate from a male donor with early-stage non-small cell lung cancer.

The chain links TRBV30 to TRBJ2-1; tentatively, D is TRBD2 (6 bases). The CDR3 covers 13 residues. Between the trimmed V and J ends, which lost 2 bases and 7 bases, there was a span of 12 bases. Germline CDR1 GTSNPN, CDR2 SVGIG (reference sequence). The CDR3 reads CAWSRERVNEQFF. CDR3 DNA sequence: TGTGCCTGGAGTCGGGAGCGGGTTAATGAGCAGTTCTTC.

This clonotype occurred many times. The rearrangement links TRBV6-6 to TRBJ2-1; no clear D gene. The V gene's germline CDR1 is MNHNY and CDR2 SVGAGI (reference sequence). V was trimmed by 2 bases and J by 4 bases, leaving 6 bases between them. CDR3 length: 13 residues. Here the CDR3 reads CASSYPQYNEQFF. For the CDR3, the DNA is TGTGCCAGCAGTTACCCACAGTACAATGAGCAGTTCTTC.

This clonotype was found many times. The chain is built from TRBV4-3 and TRBJ1-6; D unclear. Germline V lookup: CDR1 LGHNA, CDR2 YSLEER. The CDR3 runs 15 residues. The ends were cut back, 1 base at V and 8 bases at J, with 12 bases in the middle. The CDR3 coding sequence is TGCGCCAGCAGCCAAGTCACAGAGACCTATTCACCCCTCCACTTT. Its translation: CASSQVTETYSPLHF.

The J gene is TRBJ2-7, the V gene TRBV20-1; possible D gene TRBD2, 5 bases. CDR1 DFQATT and CDR2 SNEGSKA come from the germline V gene (reference sequence). The CDR3 covers 13 residues. Trimming cost V 3 bases and J 2 bases, with 11 bases left between them. The CDR3 is CSARLTGTYEQYV. Written as DNA, the CDR3 is TGCAGTGCTAGGCTTACCGGGACCTACGAGCAGTACGTC.

The sample holds many counts of this clonotype. V gene TRBV5-8 combines with J gene TRBJ2-2; D uncertain. Germline assignment: CDR1 SGHTS and CDR2 YDEGEE. This CDR3 region has 13 residues. Trimming stripped 4 bases from V and 5 bases from J, with 9 bases between. This CDR3 reads CASSPTWTGELFF. The DNA of the CDR3 is TGTGCCAGCAGCCCCACATGGACCGGGGAGCTGTTTTTT.

The chain links TRBV20-1 to TRBJ2-1, with 13 bases lining up with TRBD2. Germline CDR1 DFQATT, CDR2 SNEGSKA (reference sequence). CDR3 length: 16 residues. J was trimmed by 7 bases and V by 1 base; bases with no gene match: 7. The CDR3, as DNA: TGCAGTGCTAGAGGGGCCTGGACTAGCGGGAGAAATGAGCAGTTCTTC. Translation: CSARGAWTSGRNEQFF.

This clonotype was detected only a few times. The chain carries TRBV18 and TRBJ1-1; unclear D gene. This CDR3 is 13 amino acids long. V dropped 6 bases and J dropped 3 bases, with 11 bases sitting between them. From germline, CDR1 is KGHSH and CDR2 LQKENI. The CDR3 spells CASSTDVDTEAFF. In nucleotides, the CDR3 is TGTGCCAGCTCCACGGACGTAGACACTGAAGCTTTCTTT. Combining the CDR3 with reference TRBV18 and TRBJ1-1 gives the whole variable domain NAGVMQNPRHLVRRRGQEARLRCSPMKGHSHVYWYRQLPEEGLKFMVYLQKENIIDESGMPKERFSAEFPKEGPSILRIQQVVRGDSAAYFCASSTDVDTEAFFGQGTRLTVV.

V gene TRBV6-5 combines with J gene TRBJ1-2, with TRBD1 matching 7 bases. From germline, CDR1 is MNHEY and CDR2 SVGAGI. Trimming cost V 4 bases and J 8 bases; bases outside gene matches: 10. The CDR3 contains 14 residues. CDR3 sequence: CASSSDRDFLGYTF. The CDR3 coding sequence is TGTGCCAGCAGTTCCGACAGGGATTTCCTAGGCTACACCTTC.

The CDR3 here is CASSPGTGADTIYF. For the CDR3, the DNA is TGTGCCAGCAGCCCGGGGACAGGGGCAGACACCATATATTTT. This rearrangement joins TRBV7-3 to TRBJ1-3; 10 nucleotides align to TRBD1. The CDR3 runs 14 residues. Germline CDR1 and CDR2: SGHTA and FQGTGA. V shed 5 bases and J 8 bases; nucleotides not matched to a gene: 6.

This clonotype was recorded at least ten times. This chain links TRBV18 with TRBJ2-2; 9 nucleotides match TRBD1. The germline gives CDR1 KGHSH, CDR2 LQKENI. V was pared by 1 base and J by 5 bases, with 11 bases of the junction left unmatched. This CDR3 has 18 amino acids. The CDR3 sequence: CASSPLDSGQGSTGELFF. In DNA, the CDR3 is TGTGCCAGCTCACCACTCGATTCGGGACAGGGCTCGACCGGGGAGCTGTTTTTT.

This clonotype was seen many times. The chain uses TRBV11-2 and TRBJ2-6; D not resolved. Germline loops: CDR1 SGHAT, CDR2 FQNNGV. Trimming took 4 bases from V and 0 from J, leaving 7 bases between them. The CDR3 loop spans 15 amino acids. CDR3 DNA: TGTGCCAGCAGCTCCCGACACTCTGGGGCCAACGTCCTGACTTTC. Translated: CASSSRHSGANVLTF.

This clonotype has at least ten counts. This chain connects TRBV9 to TRBJ2-7; D perhaps matches TRBD1 (5 bases). The germline V gene has CDR1 SGDLS and CDR2 YYNGEE. Deletions cut 3 bases from V and 6 bases from J, with 13 bases between. The CDR3 sequence is 13 residues long. CDR3 nucleotide sequence: TGTGCCAGCAGCGGTTCAGGGTTCTCCGAGCAGTACTTC. Translation: CASSGSGFSEQYF.

This clonotype has at least ten counts. The chain links TRBV2 to TRBJ1-1; D possibly corresponds to TRBD1 (5 bases). Germline CDR1 is SNHLY and CDR2 is FYNNEI. The CDR3 is 16 residues long. Deletions cut 6 bases from V and 3 bases from J, with 20 bases between. Written as DNA, the CDR3 is TGTGCCAGCAGCCCCAGGACGTCAGGGATAGACACTGAAGCTTTCTTT. Residues: CASSPRTSGIDTEAFF. Using reference TRBV2 and TRBJ1-1 for the parts outside the CDR3, the full variable domain is EPEVTQTPSHQVTQMGQEVILRCVPISNHLYFYWYRQILGQKVEFLVSFYNNEISEKSEIFDDQFSVERPDGSNFTLKIRSTKLEDSAMYFCASSPRTSGIDTEAFFGQGTRLTVV.

There are a few counts of this clonotype. The CDR3 reads CASSPPTAGELFF. The CDR3 nucleotides read TGTGCCAGCTCACCACCTACAGCCGGGGAGCTGTTTTTT. This sequence joins TRBV18 and TRBJ2-2; D gene ambiguous. Germline V gene lookup returns CDR1 KGHSH and CDR2 LQKENI. Trimming left V 0 bases short and J 6 bases short, with 5 bases between. The CDR3 spans 13 residues. The full variable domain, completed using reference TRBV18 and TRBJ2-2, is NAGVMQNPRHLVRRRGQEARLRCSPMKGHSHVYWYRQLPEEGLKFMVYLQKENIIDESGMPKERFSAEFPKEGPSILRIQQVVRGDSAAYFCASSPPTAGELFFGEGSRLTVL.

This rearrangement joins TRBV11-3 to TRBJ1-5; unclear D gene. In germline, CDR1 is SGHNT, CDR2 YENEEA. Trimming shortened V by 5 bases and J by 3 bases, and 8 bases separated the two germline ends. This CDR3 spans 13 amino acids. CDR3 nucleotides: TGTGCCAGCAGCCCTAATCACAATCAGCCCCAGCATTTT. It is translated as CASSPNHNQPQHF. The complete variable domain, with remaining parts taken from reference TRBV11-3 and TRBJ1-5, reads EAGVVQSPRYKIIEKKQPVAFWCNPISGHNTLYWYLQNLGQGPELLIRYENEEAVDDSQLPKDRFSAERLKGVDSTLKIQPAELGDSAVYLCASSPNHNQPQHFGDGTRLSIL.

There are many counts of this clonotype. The genes are TRBV20-1 and TRBJ2-1, with 7 bases fitting TRBD2. V trimming: 0 bases; J trimming: 4 bases; junction bases outside the gene matches: 12. In germline, CDR1 is DFQATT, CDR2 SNEGSKA (reference sequence). CDR3 length equals 17 residues. The CDR3 DNA sequence: TGCAGTGCTAGAGATCTTTATGGGACTATCAATTACAATGAGCAGTTCTTC. Protein: CSARDLYGTINYNEQFF.

The rearrangement uses TRBV28 and TRBJ2-3; 10 bases are shared with TRBD2. The CDR3 is made up of 16 amino acids. The trim removed 3 bases at V and 5 bases at J, leaving 8 bases unmatched. Germline CDR1 is MDHEN and CDR2 is SYDVKM. The CDR3 region has the DNA TGTGCCAGCAGTTTCGCCGGGACTAGCGTGATAGATACGCAGTATTTT. Translation gives CASSFAGTSVIDTQYF.

This clonotype was picked up many times. The chain couples TRBV6-2 or TRBV6-3 to TRBJ2-5, with 8 positions matching TRBD2. The V and J ends lost 4 bases and 5 bases, in that order; junction bases with no gene match: 12. The length of the CDR3 is 16 residues. Germline values: CDR1 MNHEY, CDR2 SVGEGT. CDR3 bases: TGTGCCAGCAGTTTCGGGATAGCGGGACCGATCGAGACCCAGTACTTC. Translating gives CASSFGIAGPIETQYF.

The V call is TRBV6-5, the J call TRBJ1-1, with D possibly being TRBD1 (5 bases). The V and J ends lost 0 bases and 1 base respectively, with 9 bases between them. CDR1 MNHEY and CDR2 SVGAGI come from the germline V gene. The CDR3 sequence is 15 residues long. The CDR3 DNA follows: TGTGCCAGCAGTTACTCAAAGGGGACGAACACTGAAGCTTTCTTT. This gives the protein CASSYSKGTNTEAFF.

This clonotype came up many times. V gene TRBV6-6 combines with J gene TRBJ2-7, with 10 positions matching TRBD2. Germline lookup yields CDR1 MNHNY and CDR2 SVGAGI (reference sequence). Trimming at V came to 4 bases and at J to 4 bases, leaving 7 bases not matched to a gene. This CDR3 region has 15 residues. The CDR3 nucleotides are TGTGCCAGCAGTTCTCTAGCGGGAGTTCTATACGAGCAGTACGTC. This encodes CASSSLAGVLYEQYV.

This clonotype appeared a few times. The J gene is TRBJ1-4, the V gene TRBV27; the D gene is possibly TRBD1 (6 bases). Germline CDR1 and CDR2: MNHEY and SMNVEV (reference sequence). This CDR3 has 15 residues. The V end was cut by 6 bases, the J end by 5 bases, with 16 bases between. The chain's CDR3 is CASRRQGPLNEKLFF. CDR3 nucleotides: TGTGCCAGCAGACGCCAGGGGCCCCTCAATGAAAAACTGTTTTTT.

This clonotype was picked up many times. This sequence joins TRBV11-2 and TRBJ2-1; 8 bases line up with TRBD1. The CDR3 runs to 15 residues. V shed 1 base, J shed 1 base, and the junction held 0 bases outside the gene matches. Germline CDR1 and CDR2: SGHAT and FQNNGV. CDR3 in DNA: TGTGCCAGCAGCTTAGGACAGGGGTCCTACAATGAGCAGTTCTTC. Translating it yields CASSLGQGSYNEQFF.

At least ten counts were recorded for this clonotype. This sequence joins TRBV5-4 and TRBJ2-1; TRBD1 is a possible D gene (6 bases). The CDR3 contains 14 residues. Deletions cut 4 bases from V and 5 bases from J, with 13 bases between. Per the germline V gene, CDR1 is SGHNT and CDR2 is YYREEE (reference sequence). CDR3 sequence: CASSGRQVDNEQFF. The CDR3 coding sequence is TGTGCCAGCAGCGGAAGACAGGTAGACAATGAGCAGTTCTTC.

By sample fraction, this clonotype is medium-sized (0.01 to 0.1%). The V gene is TRBV5-1, the J gene TRBJ1-1; D gene uncertain. V shed 4 bases and J shed 5 bases, with 9 bases lying between them. The CDR3 runs 12 residues. Germline CDR1 and CDR2: SGHRS and YFSETQ. The CDR3: CASSPGGTEAFF. Here the CDR3 DNA reads TGCGCCAGCAGCCCTGGAGGGACTGAAGCTTTCTTT.

This clonotype occurred many times. The chain is built from TRBV7-2 and TRBJ2-7; 7 nucleotides align to TRBD1. Germline V gene data show CDR1 as SGHTA and CDR2 as FQGNSA. With V trimmed by 3 bases and J by 2 bases, 4 bases remained unmatched. The CDR3 sequence is 14 residues long. The CDR3: CASSLGQCAYEQYV. DNA for the CDR3: TGTGCCAGCAGCTTGGGACAGTGTGCCTACGAGCAGTACGTC.

In its sample, this clonotype was seen many times. V is TRBV29-1 and J is TRBJ2-3; D is unclear. Trimming removed 4 bases at V and 1 base at J, with 9 bases between. This CDR3 has 13 amino acids. Germline CDR1 is SQVTM and CDR2 is ANQGSEA. The CDR3, as DNA: TGCAGCGTTGTATGGGGTGGCACAGATACGCAGTATTTT. It yields the protein CSVVWGGTDTQYF.

A remark on this clonotype: Possible read error: a much larger clone is one base away. This chain connects TRBV15 to TRBJ1-6; no firm D call. The germline gives CDR1 LNHNV, CDR2 YYDKDF (reference sequence). The CDR3 contains 17 residues. The CDR3 DNA follows: TGTGTCACCAGCAGACTCGACATGGGCACTTATAATTCACCCCTCCACTTT. It specifies CVTSRLDMGTYNSPLHF.